What follows is one TCR beta chain and its context. No antigen is known for it. Generated by immunoSEQ multiplex PCR, the TCRdb table keeps only in-frame clones and is missing some. The sample holds some 8,700 clones, less than 80% seen once. These data originate in a study of tumor-infiltrating lymphocytes in localized non-small cell lung cancer. Study at large: Some samples were collected after neoadjuvant chemotherapy; smokers, never-smokers and several histologies were included.

Broader study findings: Compared with uninvolved lung, tumors showed higher T cell infiltration by TCRbeta sequencing.

The CDR3 is 18 amino acids. V gene TRBV21-1 combines with J gene TRBJ2-7; the table's D call, TRBD2, was not checked against the DNA. TRBV21-1 is classified as a pseudogene. This receptor was identified in a human donor with non-small cell lung cancer. Sequencing input: uninvolved lung tissue not adjacent to the tumor. This chain's CDR3 is CASSYKDGLAGEFYEQYF. As DNA, the CDR3 is TGTGCCAGCAGCTACAAGGATGGGCTAGCGGGCGAATTTTACGAGCAGTACTTC.